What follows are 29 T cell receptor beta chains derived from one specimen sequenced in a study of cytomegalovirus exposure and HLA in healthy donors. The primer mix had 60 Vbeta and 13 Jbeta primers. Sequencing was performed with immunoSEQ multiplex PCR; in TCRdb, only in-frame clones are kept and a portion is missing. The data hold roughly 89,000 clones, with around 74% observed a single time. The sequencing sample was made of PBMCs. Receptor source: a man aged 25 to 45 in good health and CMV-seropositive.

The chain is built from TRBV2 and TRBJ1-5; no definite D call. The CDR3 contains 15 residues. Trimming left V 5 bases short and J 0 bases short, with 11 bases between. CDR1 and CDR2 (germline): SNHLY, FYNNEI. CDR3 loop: CASSPTFNSNQPQHF. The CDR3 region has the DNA TGTGCCAGCAGTCCGACATTTAATAGCAATCAGCCCCAGCATTTT.

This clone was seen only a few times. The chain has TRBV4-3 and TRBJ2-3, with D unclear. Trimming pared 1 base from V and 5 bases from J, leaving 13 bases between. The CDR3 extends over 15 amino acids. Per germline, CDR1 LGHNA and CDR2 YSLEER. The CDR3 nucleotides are TGCGCCAGCAGCCAAGCCATCCCCCTAGGAGATACGCAGTATTTT. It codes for CASSQAIPLGDTQYF.

Here the CDR3 reads CASSQDRASYEQYF. The CDR3, as DNA: TGCGCCAGCAGCCAAGACAGGGCCTCCTACGAGCAGTACTTC. The rearrangement uses TRBV4-1 and TRBJ2-7; perhaps TRBD1 as D (5 bases). V was pared by 0 bases and J by 0 bases, with 6 bases between. The germline gives CDR1 MGHRA, CDR2 YSYEKL. The length of the CDR3 is 14 residues.

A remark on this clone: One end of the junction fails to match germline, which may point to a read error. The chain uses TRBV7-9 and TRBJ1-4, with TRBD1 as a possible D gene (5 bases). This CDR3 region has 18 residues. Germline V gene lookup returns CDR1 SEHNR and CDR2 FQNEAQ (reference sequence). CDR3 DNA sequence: TGTTCCAGCAGCCTCCGTGGGGCTGCCGAAGCAACTAATGAAAAACTGTTTTTT. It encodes CSSSLRGAAEATNEKLFF.

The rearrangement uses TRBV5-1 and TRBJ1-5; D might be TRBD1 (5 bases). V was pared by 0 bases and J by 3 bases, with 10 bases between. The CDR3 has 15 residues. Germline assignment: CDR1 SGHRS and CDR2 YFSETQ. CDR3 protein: CASSLGETDNQPQHF. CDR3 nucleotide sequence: TGCGCCAGCAGCTTGGGAGAGACAGACAATCAGCCCCAGCATTTT.

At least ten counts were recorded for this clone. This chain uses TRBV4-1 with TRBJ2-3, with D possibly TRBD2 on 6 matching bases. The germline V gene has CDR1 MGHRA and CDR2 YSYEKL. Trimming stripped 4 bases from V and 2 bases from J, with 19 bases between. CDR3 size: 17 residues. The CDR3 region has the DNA TGCGCCAGCAGCCTCAGCCCGCCCGGAGGGGACACAGATACGCAGTATTTT. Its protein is CASSLSPPGGDTDTQYF.

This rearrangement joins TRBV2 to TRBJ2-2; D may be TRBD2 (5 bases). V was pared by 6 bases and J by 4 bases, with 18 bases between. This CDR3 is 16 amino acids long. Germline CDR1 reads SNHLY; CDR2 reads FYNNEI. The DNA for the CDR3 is TGTGCCAGCAGCGGGCCTGGCGGGTATAGCACCGGGGAGCTGTTTTTT. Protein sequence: CASSGPGGYSTGELFF.

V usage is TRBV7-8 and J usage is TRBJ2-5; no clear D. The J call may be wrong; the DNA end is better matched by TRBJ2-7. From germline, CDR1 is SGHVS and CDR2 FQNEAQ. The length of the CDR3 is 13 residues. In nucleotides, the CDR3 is TGTGCCATCTCCTTTACGGGTCCCTACGAGCAGTACTTC. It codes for CAISFTGPYEQYF.

The CDR3 DNA reads TGTGCCACCAGCAGAGATCGCCAGATTGCAGAGACCCAGTACTTC. Protein product: CATSRDRQIAETQYF. The chain combines TRBV15 with TRBJ2-5; unclear D gene. This CDR3 has 15 residues. Germline CDR1 reads LNHNV; CDR2 reads YYDKDF (reference sequence). V dropped 0 bases and J dropped 4 bases, with 12 bases sitting between them.

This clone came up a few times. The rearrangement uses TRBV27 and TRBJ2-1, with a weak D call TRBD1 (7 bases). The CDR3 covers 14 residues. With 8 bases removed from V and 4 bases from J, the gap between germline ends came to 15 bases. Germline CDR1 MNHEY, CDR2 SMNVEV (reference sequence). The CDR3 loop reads CASRQGGSYNEQFF. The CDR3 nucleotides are TGTGCCAGCCGGCAGGGGGGCTCGTACAATGAGCAGTTCTTC.

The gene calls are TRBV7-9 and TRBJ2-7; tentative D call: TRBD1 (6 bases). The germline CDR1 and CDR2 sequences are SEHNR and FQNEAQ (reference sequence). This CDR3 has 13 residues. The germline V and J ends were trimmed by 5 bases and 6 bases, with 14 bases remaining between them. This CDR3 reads CASSNTGYREQYF. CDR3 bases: TGTGCCAGCAGCAATACAGGGTATCGCGAGCAGTACTTC.

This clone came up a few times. The CDR3 sequence is CASSSTQGGAKNIQYF. The CDR3 DNA reads TGTGCCAGCAGTTCGACGCAGGGGGGCGCCAAAAACATTCAGTACTTC. This rearrangement joins TRBV27 to TRBJ2-4, with a weak D call TRBD1 (7 bases). CDR1 and CDR2 from the germline V gene are MNHEY and SMNVEV (reference sequence). The CDR3 has 16 residues. The V end lost 4 bases, the J end lost 1 base, and 14 bases lay between the germline ends.

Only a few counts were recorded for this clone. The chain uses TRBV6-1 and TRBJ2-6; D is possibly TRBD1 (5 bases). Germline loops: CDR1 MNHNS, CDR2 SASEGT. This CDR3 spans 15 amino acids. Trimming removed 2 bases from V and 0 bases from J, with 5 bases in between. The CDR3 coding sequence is TGTGCCAGCAGTGAACAGGGCTCTGGGGCCAACGTCCTGACTTTC. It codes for CASSEQGSGANVLTF.

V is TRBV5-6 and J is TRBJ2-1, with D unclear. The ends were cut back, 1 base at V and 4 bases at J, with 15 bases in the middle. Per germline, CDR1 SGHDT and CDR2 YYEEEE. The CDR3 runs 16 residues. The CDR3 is CASSLFTRLQYNEQFF. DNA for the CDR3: TGTGCCAGCAGCTTGTTTACCAGGTTACAGTACAATGAGCAGTTCTTC. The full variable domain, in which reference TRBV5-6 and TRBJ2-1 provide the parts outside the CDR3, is DAGVTQSPTHLIKTRGQQVTLRCSPKSGHDTVSWYQQALGQGPQFIFQYYEEEERQRGNFPDRFSGHQFPNYSSELNVNALLLGDSALYLCASSLFTRLQYNEQFFGPGTRLTVL.

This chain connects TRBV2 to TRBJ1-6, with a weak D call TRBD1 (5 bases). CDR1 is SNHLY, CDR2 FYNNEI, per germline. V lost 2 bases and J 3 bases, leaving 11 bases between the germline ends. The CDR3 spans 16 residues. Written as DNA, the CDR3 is TGTGCCAGCAGTGAAAGAAGGGGCCTCTATAATTCACCCCTCCACTTT. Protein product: CASSERRGLYNSPLHF.

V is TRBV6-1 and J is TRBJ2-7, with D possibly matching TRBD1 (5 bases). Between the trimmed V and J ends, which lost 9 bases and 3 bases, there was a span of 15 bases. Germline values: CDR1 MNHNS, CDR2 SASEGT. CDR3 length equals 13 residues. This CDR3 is CASFGATGYEQYF. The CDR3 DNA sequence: TGTGCCAGTTTCGGAGCTACAGGCTACGAGCAGTACTTC.

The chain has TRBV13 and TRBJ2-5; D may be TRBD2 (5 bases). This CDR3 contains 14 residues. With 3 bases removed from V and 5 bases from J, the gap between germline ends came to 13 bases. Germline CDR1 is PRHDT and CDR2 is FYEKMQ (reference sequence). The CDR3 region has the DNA TGTGCCAGCAGCTTCTGGCAGACTATGGAGACCCAGTACTTC. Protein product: CASSFWQTMETQYF.

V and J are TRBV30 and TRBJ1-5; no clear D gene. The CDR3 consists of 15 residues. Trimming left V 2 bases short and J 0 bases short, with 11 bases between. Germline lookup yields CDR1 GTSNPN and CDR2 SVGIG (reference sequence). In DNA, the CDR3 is TGTGCCTGGAGTCACCACGGGTATAGCAATCAGCCCCAGCATTTT. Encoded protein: CAWSHHGYSNQPQHF.

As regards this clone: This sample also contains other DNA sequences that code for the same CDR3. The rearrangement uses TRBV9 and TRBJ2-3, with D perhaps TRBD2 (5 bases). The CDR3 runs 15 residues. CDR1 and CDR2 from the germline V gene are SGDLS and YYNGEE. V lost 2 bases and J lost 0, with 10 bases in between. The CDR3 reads CASSVSGVSTDTQYF. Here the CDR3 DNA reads TGTGCCAGCAGCGTTTCCGGGGTAAGCACAGATACGCAGTATTTT.

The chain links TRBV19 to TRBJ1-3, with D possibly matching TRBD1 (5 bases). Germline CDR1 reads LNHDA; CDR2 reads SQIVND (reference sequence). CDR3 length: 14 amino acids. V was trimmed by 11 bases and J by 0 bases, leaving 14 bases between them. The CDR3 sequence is CAAGGESSGNTIYF. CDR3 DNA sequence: TGTGCCGCGGGAGGGGAAAGCTCTGGAAACACCATATATTTT.

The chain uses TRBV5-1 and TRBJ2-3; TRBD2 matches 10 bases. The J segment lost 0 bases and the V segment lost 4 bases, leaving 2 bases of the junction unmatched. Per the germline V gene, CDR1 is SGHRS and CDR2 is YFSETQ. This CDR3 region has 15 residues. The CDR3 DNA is TGCGCCAGCAGCCAGGGACTAGCGAGCACAGATACGCAGTATTTT. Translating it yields CASSQGLASTDTQYF.

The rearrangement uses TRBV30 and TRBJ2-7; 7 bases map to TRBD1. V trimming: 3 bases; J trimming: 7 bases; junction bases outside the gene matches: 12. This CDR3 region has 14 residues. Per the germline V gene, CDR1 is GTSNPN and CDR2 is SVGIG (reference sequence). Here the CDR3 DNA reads TGTGCCTGGAGCCCCCCAGGGGGATTGGGGGAGCAGTACTTC. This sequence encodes CAWSPPGGLGEQYF.

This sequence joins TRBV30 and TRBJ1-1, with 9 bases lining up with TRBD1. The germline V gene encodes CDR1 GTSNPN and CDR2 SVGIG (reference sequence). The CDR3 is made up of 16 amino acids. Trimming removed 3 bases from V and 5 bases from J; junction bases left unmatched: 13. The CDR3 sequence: CAWRGKGQGRRTEAFF. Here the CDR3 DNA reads TGTGCCTGGAGAGGTAAGGGACAGGGTCGGAGGACTGAAGCTTTCTTT.

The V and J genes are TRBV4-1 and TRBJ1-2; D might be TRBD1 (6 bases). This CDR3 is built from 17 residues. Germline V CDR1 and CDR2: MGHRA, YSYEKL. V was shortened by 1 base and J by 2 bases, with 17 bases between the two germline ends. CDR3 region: CASSQVTGNPRNYGYTF. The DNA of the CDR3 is TGCGCCAGCAGCCAAGTTACAGGGAACCCTCGAAACTATGGCTACACCTTC.

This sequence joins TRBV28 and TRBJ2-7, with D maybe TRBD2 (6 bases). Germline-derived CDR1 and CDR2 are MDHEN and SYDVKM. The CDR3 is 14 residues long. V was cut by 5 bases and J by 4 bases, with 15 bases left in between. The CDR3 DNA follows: TGTGCCAGCAGTCGTGGAGGGACCTCTTACGAGCAGTACTTC. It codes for CASSRGGTSYEQYF.

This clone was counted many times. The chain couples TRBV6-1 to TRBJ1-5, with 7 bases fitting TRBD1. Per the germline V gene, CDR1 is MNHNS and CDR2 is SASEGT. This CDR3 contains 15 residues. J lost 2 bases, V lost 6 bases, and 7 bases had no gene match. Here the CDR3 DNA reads TGTGCCAGCAGAGGCGGTACAGGGGGCAATCAGCCCCAGCATTTT. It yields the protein CASRGGTGGNQPQHF.

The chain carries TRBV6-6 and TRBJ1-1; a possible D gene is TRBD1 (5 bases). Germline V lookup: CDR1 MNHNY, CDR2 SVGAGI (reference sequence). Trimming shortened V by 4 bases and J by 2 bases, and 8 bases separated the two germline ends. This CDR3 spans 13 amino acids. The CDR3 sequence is CASSSTGNTEAFF. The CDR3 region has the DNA TGTGCCAGCAGTTCTACAGGAAACACTGAAGCTTTCTTT.

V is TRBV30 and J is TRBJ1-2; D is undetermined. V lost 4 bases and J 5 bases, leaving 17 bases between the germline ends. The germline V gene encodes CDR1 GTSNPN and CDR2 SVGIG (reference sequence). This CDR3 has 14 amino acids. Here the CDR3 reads CAWMEAGEAYGYTF. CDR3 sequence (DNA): TGTGCCTGGATGGAGGCGGGAGAGGCTTATGGCTACACCTTC.

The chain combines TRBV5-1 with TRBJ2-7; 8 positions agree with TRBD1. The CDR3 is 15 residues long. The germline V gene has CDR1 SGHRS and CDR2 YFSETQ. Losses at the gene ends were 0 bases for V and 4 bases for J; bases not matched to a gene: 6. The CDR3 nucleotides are TGCGCCAGCAGCTTGGAAGCAGGGGGCGGGTACGAGCAGTACTTC. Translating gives CASSLEAGGGYEQYF.